This entry is about one T cell receptor beta chain. It lacks a known antigen. Base qualities are missing; no much larger clone stands one base away. Library preparation employed the immunoSEQ multiplex PCR assay. For the multiplex PCR, a mixture combining 60 forward primers for TCR Vbeta segments and 13 reverse primers for TCR Jbeta segments was used. A multiplex PCR assay on genomic DNA amplified the CDR3 region of rearranged TCR beta genes. Amplified TCR beta libraries were sequenced as 87-base-pair reads on the Illumina HiSeq System. As for how the authors treated the data: A later analysis counted tens of millions of unique TCR beta chains across the 500 to 850 repertoires, and around 9.9 million of these chains were shared by at least two donors. Raw reads were error-corrected and collapsed into unique sequences by a nearest-neighbor algorithm in which closely related sequences were merged to remove PCR and sequencing errors. To assign V, D and J gene segments, CDR3 sequences were aligned to IMGT reference sequences. For a sequence to be retained, at least a six-nucleotide match to both a V gene segment and a J gene segment was required. Rearrangements were classified as productive when the CDR3 lacked stop codons and remained in frame with V and J, and all other rearrangements were classified as non-productive. CDR3 was defined according to IMGT convention as the region running from the second conserved V-encoded cysteine to the conserved J-encoded phenylalanine. The earlier analysis of approximately 590 of the donors excluded any sequence lacking an unambiguous match to a single V gene segment. An earlier analysis of a few hundred of the donors called V segments functional above 56.7% productive rearrangements and segregating when the between-donor standard deviation exceeded 5%. A statistical classification framework was built to diagnose cytomegalovirus status from the catalog of TCR beta chain sequences. A later analysis assigned V and J genes by comparing TCR nucleotide sequences with IMGT/GENE-DB human TR gene sequences. The TCRdist pipeline was used in a later analysis to assign CDR3 sequences and most-parsimonious VDJ recombination scenarios. A later analysis defined each TCR beta chain by its CDR3 amino acid sequence plus V-gene family, and excluded reads lacking a unique V-gene family. A later analysis removed several hundred highly shared, low-generation-probability nucleotide sequences to deal with suspected cross-contamination and a sequencing artifact. In a later analysis, a clonal expansion index was calculated for each public chain from normalized within-repertoire ranks of inferred template counts. A later analysis computed generation probabilities with a VDJ recombination model fitted to out-of-frame rearrangements, and checked the results against IGoR. A later analysis scored TCR-TCR, TCR-HLA and TCR-CMV co-occurrence with hypergeometric tests, applying a repertoire-size bias correction to TCR pairs. False discovery rates were estimated in a later analysis by permuting HLA or CMV assignments 20 times. A later analysis grouped co-occurring TCRs with DBSCAN, adding TCRdist sequence similarity when clustering within HLA-allele-positive subsets. For co-occurrence clustering, repertoires with fewer than 30,000 or more than 120,000 public chains were excluded, along with roughly five repertoires with anomalous nucleotide sharing. As stored in TCRdb, this immuneACCESS dataset retains in-frame rearrangements with V and J assigned. A fraction of the clones does not appear; measured against another copy, unresolved V genes explain less than half of the discrepancy, and the remainder lacks a known reason. From that table come the V and J calls and clone size; the DNA was used to work out D and trimming. A total of some 150,000 clones appear in this sample, around 80% of them only once. The ten largest clones represent approximately 7% of the sample.

V lost 6 bases and J lost 14 bases, and the count of bases not matched to a germline gene is 6. From the cysteine up to the phenylalanine, the CDR3 has a length of 12 residues. Of all the DNA, just the CDR3 is kept, 36 bases in frame from base 1. From a lookup of the germline V gene (reference sequence), CDR1 and CDR2 are MNHNY and SVGAGI. The sample is drawn from a study of cytomegalovirus exposure and HLA in healthy donors (TCRdb year 2017). Broadly, across the study: An earlier analysis of some 620 of the donors reported over 250 Gb of sequence data and 100 million to 120 million unique TCR beta sequences obtained from about 179 million T cells. A separate validation cohort of 100 to 150 different subjects was used in addition to the approximately 610-subject first cohort. Alongside the repertoire data, information on donor age, sex, ethnicity and CMV serostatus was compiled. To decide whether each TCR beta V gene segment behaved as functional or pseudogenic, an earlier analysis of some 600 of the donors relied on high-throughput TCR beta sequencing. To predict cytomegalovirus infection status, the study brought together high-throughput TCR immunosequencing, statistical association of individual TCRs with disease status, and machine learning. The study was designed to test whether signatures of past pathogen exposure could be identified by cataloging public T cell receptors. Genome-wide SNP genotypes for about 55% of the roughly 670 donors were used in a later genetic analysis, which treated that subset as a discovery cohort. A later analysis re-examined previously published TCR beta repertoires from roughly 650 donors and added high-resolution HLA genotyping to investigate patterns of TCR occurrence. Among about 400 genotyped donors of the cohort, an average of about 240,000 unique TCR beta nucleotide sequences was sequenced per donor, of which about 20% were non-productive. The later analysis used no new phenotypic data to find candidate immune exposures, relying instead on TCR beta sequences and their occurrence across donors. Because of strong linkage in the cohort, roughly five DR-DQ haplotypes were treated as single units for association and clustering. Of the roughly 400 genotyped donors, roughly 85% fell in the genetic ancestry cluster associated with self-reported Caucasian donors. The T cell repertoires of 550 to 850 subjects were profiled by immunosequencing and related to cytomegalovirus serostatus. HLA typing included class I and class II loci at four-digit resolution. The number of donors typed differed by locus, with about 629-640 for A, B, C, DRB1 and DQB1, around 520 for DQA1, over 600 for DPA1, and around 430 for DPB1. An early release covering just under 650 HLA-typed donors comprised approximately 290 gigabases of sequencing data and around 85 million unique TCR sequences. All discovery cohort repertoires had been generated on a single sequencing platform.

Here is what the overall study found, with its caveats: According to a later analysis, parvovirus B19, influenza, CMV and Epstein-Barr virus appeared linked to several top co-occurrence clusters. The cohort was sequenced for TCR beta chains only, and without alpha or paired-chain data the features that could be detected were limited. Compared with equally common non-associated chains, HLA-associated TCR beta chains in a later analysis were more clonally expanded and had lower generation probabilities. According to a later analysis, most CMV-associated TCR beta chains appeared to be HLA-restricted, and the HLA associations seemed to be driven largely by CMV exposure. It was suggested by the authors that the approach could potentially be generalized to other disease states and immunological phenotypes. The 87-base-pair reads could not distinguish some IMGT-functional V segments, including TRBV6-2 and TRBV6-3, so those segments were excluded. Because counts were too low, about 18 rarely observed V segments, including chromosome 9 orphons, were excluded from the earlier analysis of around 590 of the donors. A few of the identified cytomegalovirus-associated TCR beta chains were confirmed in vitro to be specific for cytomegalovirus antigens. The sequencing pipeline was judged likely to have produced a cluster of highly shared sequence variants as a technical artifact. Because HLA typing was missing for some donors at each locus, association tests included only the typed subset. A later analysis associated about 17,000 TCR beta sequences with specific HLA alleles at a false discovery rate of 0.05. An association between a missense DCLRE1C variant and V-gene and J-gene trimming of TCR beta chains was found in a later genetic analysis and replicated in an independent cohort. Compared with the roughly 700-donor mean, donors in an Asian-associated ancestry cluster had fewer N-insertions in productive TCRs, according to a later genetic analysis. In an earlier analysis of some 500 of the donors, most TCR beta V segments were observed in productive rearrangements about 90% or about 30% of the time, broadly matching IMGT annotations. Presence/absence analyses assumed roughly uniform sequencing depth across donors, an assumption that may not hold. Most TCR sequences were seen in very few donors, while some public TCRs were found in many individuals. Assigning TCR associations to individual alleles was difficult when HLA alleles, especially DR and DQ, strongly co-occurred. Immune exposure information for the cohort was limited to CMV serostatus. The study gave a list of 150 to 200 TCR beta chains associated with cytomegalovirus. Cytomegalovirus status was reported to be diagnosed by the classifier with high specificity and sensitivity in both the original and validation cohorts. A further reported finding was that TCR beta sequences accurately predicted the HLA-A and HLA-B alleles for most subjects in the first cohort. According to a later analysis, TCR association rates differed among HLA loci, with DRB1 alleles showing the most associated TCRs and HLA-C alleles showing the fewest. Linkage disequilibrium might explain the correlated functional status among segregating V segments, but an unknown experimental factor could not be excluded.

The cohort comprised 710 or so healthy bone marrow donors. Cohort members were all nominally healthy when sampled, although unrecorded immune exposures were likely present. The donor was CMV seropositive and belonged to the group of some 290 seropositive cohort members. Every donor gave a peripheral blood sample, and the peripheral blood mononuclear cells from that sample were used for TCR beta sequencing. Genomic DNA was extracted from the blood cell samples with the Qiagen DNeasy Blood Extraction Kit. Sequencing was done on a sample of PBMCs. This clonotype originated in a middle-aged man in good health and CMV-seropositive. The rearrangement combines TRBV6-6 with TRBJ2-3, with TRBD2 identical over 12 junction bases. The DNA sequence follows: TGTGCCAGCAGAACGGGACTAGCGGGTTCGTATTTT. Its product reads: CASRTGLAGSYF.